One and the same sample provided the 26 T cell receptor beta chains below, sequenced in a study of blood T cell repertoires in COVID-19. Some clones are missing from TCRdb's copy, which holds only in-frame ones; the method was immunoSEQ multiplex PCR. The sample holds about 99,000 clones, about 90% seen once. Sequenced sample: peripheral blood. The receptor set was obtained from a human donor in a cohort sampled during active COVID-19.

This clone appeared a few times. This chain connects TRBV4-3 to TRBJ2-1; D not certain. V shed 5 bases and J shed 6 bases, with 8 bases lying between them. The CDR3 is 12 residues long. Germline values: CDR1 LGHNA, CDR2 YSLEER. The CDR3 sequence is CASSVTSNEQFF. DNA of the CDR3: TGCGCCAGCAGCGTTACCAGCAATGAGCAGTTCTTC.

The V call is TRBV2, the J call TRBJ2-7, with D unclear. Trimming stripped 4 bases from V and 0 bases from J, with 10 bases between. The CDR3 contains 14 residues. Per germline, CDR1 SNHLY and CDR2 FYNNEI. CDR3 residues: CASSVLSSSYEQYF. CDR3 nucleotides: TGTGCCAGCAGTGTGTTAAGTAGCTCCTACGAGCAGTACTTC.

This clone was detected once. This chain joins TRBV5-1 and TRBJ1-3; D is uncertain. CDR1 and CDR2 from the germline V gene are SGHRS and YFSETQ. Trimming took off 3 bases at V and 0 bases at J, with 10 bases between the two ends. This CDR3 contains 15 residues. DNA of the CDR3: TGCGCCAGCAGCTACGCCCCGAGCTCTGGAAACACCATATATTTT. It yields the protein CASSYAPSSGNTIYF.

The V and J genes are TRBV5-8 and TRBJ1-5; TRBD1 agrees at 7 bases. The CDR3 has 17 amino acids. The ends lost 4 bases at V and 2 bases at J; junction bases unmatched: 12. Germline lookup yields CDR1 SGHTS and CDR2 YDEGEE. This CDR3 reads CASSPGQTNLGNQPQHF. The CDR3 nucleotides read TGTGCCAGCAGCCCGGGACAGACCAACCTGGGCAATCAGCCCCAGCATTTT.

The chain joins TRBV28 to TRBJ2-2, with unresolved D. Germline assignment: CDR1 MDHEN and CDR2 SYDVKM. This CDR3 has 14 residues. V lost 8 bases and J 6 bases, leaving 16 bases between the germline ends. This CDR3 is CASQDEGMSGELFF. DNA for the CDR3: TGTGCCAGCCAGGATGAAGGCATGTCCGGGGAGCTGTTTTTT. Using reference TRBV28 and TRBJ2-2 for the parts outside the CDR3, the full variable domain is DVKVTQSSRYLVKRTGEKVFLECVQDMDHENMFWYRQDPGLGLRLIYFSYDVKMKEKGDIPEGYSVSREKKERFSLILESASTNQTSMYLCASQDEGMSGELFFGEGSRLTVL.

This clone was observed a single time. The chain links TRBV3-1 (or the pseudogene TRBV3-2) to TRBJ2-2; possible D gene TRBD1, 6 bases. CDR1 and CDR2 (germline): LGHDT, YNNKEL (reference sequence). This CDR3 has 16 residues. The V end was cut by 3 bases, the J end by 1 base, with 12 bases between. CDR3 sequence reads: CASSQGTTLNTGELFF. The CDR3 DNA follows: TGTGCCAGCAGCCAGGGGACAACTTTGAACACCGGGGAGCTGTTTTTT.

This sequence joins TRBV28 and TRBJ2-7; 14 bases line up with TRBD2. Germline assignment: CDR1 MDHEN and CDR2 SYDVKM. J gave up 5 bases and V 5 bases, and 5 bases lay outside the gene matches. This CDR3 comprises 15 residues. The CDR3 loop is CASSPGTSGSNEQYF. CDR3 coding DNA: TGTGCCAGCAGTCCCGGGACTAGCGGGAGCAACGAGCAGTACTTC.

This sequence joins TRBV27 and TRBJ2-1; D might be TRBD1 (6 bases). The CDR3 spans 14 residues. The ends were cut back, 6 bases at V and 7 bases at J, with 16 bases in the middle. CDR1 and CDR2 from the germline V gene are MNHEY and SMNVEV (reference sequence). The CDR3 loop is CASSFSIRGNEQFF. The CDR3 DNA follows: TGTGCCAGCAGCTTTAGCATCAGGGGTAATGAGCAGTTCTTC.

The gene calls are TRBV9 and TRBJ1-2; D is undetermined. This CDR3 spans 15 amino acids. Germline CDR1 and CDR2: SGDLS and YYNGEE. With 0 bases removed from V and 0 bases from J, the gap between germline ends came to 9 bases. As DNA, the CDR3 is TGTGCCAGCAGCGTAGAAGACGGAGCTAACTATGGCTACACCTTC. It translates to CASSVEDGANYGYTF.

The chain is built from TRBV12-5 and TRBJ2-7; unclear D gene. Germline CDR1 LGHNT, CDR2 FRNRAP. This CDR3 spans 13 amino acids. V lost 4 bases to trimming and J lost 2 bases, with 9 bases between them. CDR3 amino acids: CASGYVSTYEQYF. For the CDR3, the DNA is TGTGCTAGTGGTTATGTCAGTACCTACGAGCAGTACTTC.

V usage is TRBV6-5 and J usage is TRBJ1-2; 10 nucleotides align to TRBD1. The germline gives CDR1 MNHEY, CDR2 SVGAGI. J gave up 4 bases and V 4 bases, and 3 bases lay outside the gene matches. The CDR3 loop spans 14 amino acids. The CDR3 DNA follows: TGTGCCAGCAGTTTCGGGACAGGGGTCTATGGCTACACCTTC. Amino acids: CASSFGTGVYGYTF.

In this sample, this clone turned up once. The chain employs TRBV2 and TRBJ1-4, with TRBD1 identical over 7 bases. Germline V lookup: CDR1 SNHLY, CDR2 FYNNEI. CDR3 length: 16 amino acids. Trimming removed 5 bases from V and 0 bases from J; junction bases left unmatched: 6. CDR3 sequence (DNA): TGTGCCAGCAGTCGCGGAGGACAGGCAACTAATGAAAAACTGTTTTTT. Protein: CASSRGGQATNEKLFF.

This chain joins TRBV29-1 and TRBJ2-7, with D perhaps matching TRBD2 (6 bases). The V and J ends lost 7 bases and 2 bases respectively, with 15 bases between them. The CDR3 has 13 amino acids. CDR1 and CDR2 (germline): SQVTM, ANQGSEA. CDR3 sequence reads: CSGSSVGAYEQYF. The CDR3 DNA reads as TGCAGCGGCTCTAGCGTTGGAGCCTACGAGCAGTACTTC.

The chain employs TRBV28 and TRBJ1-2; 10 nucleotides match TRBD1. V was pared by 5 bases and J by 4 bases, with 7 bases of the junction left unmatched. CDR1 is MDHEN, CDR2 SYDVKM, per germline. This CDR3 comprises 15 residues. The chain's CDR3 is CASSMTGGRFYGYTF. The DNA of the CDR3 is TGTGCCAGCAGTATGACAGGGGGCCGATTCTATGGCTACACCTTC.

V usage is TRBV30 and J usage is TRBJ2-7, with 9 nucleotides matching TRBD1. Germline V gene data show CDR1 as GTSNPN and CDR2 as SVGIG (reference sequence). V trimming: 2 bases; J trimming: 3 bases; junction bases outside the gene matches: 5. The CDR3 spans 14 residues. CDR3 loop: CAWSRTGDFYEQYF. As DNA, the CDR3 is TGTGCCTGGAGTCGGACAGGGGATTTCTACGAGCAGTACTTC.

This chain joins TRBV11-2 and TRBJ2-3; 7 bases align to TRBD2. The germline V gene has CDR1 SGHAT and CDR2 FQNNGV. V dropped 5 bases and J dropped 14; count of bases not matched to a gene: 10. The length of the CDR3 is 12 residues. CDR3 loop: CASSPGTTGGYF. The DNA of the CDR3 is TGTGCCAGCAGCCCGGGGACTACCGGGGGGTATTTT.

CDR3 sequence (DNA): TGTGCCAGCAGTCCTAGGCCCGACAGGGGCGACGAGCAGTACTTC. Translation: CASSPRPDRGDEQYF. The V call is TRBV28, the J call TRBJ2-7; TRBD1 agrees at 8 bases. CDR1 is MDHEN and CDR2 is SYDVKM in the germline V gene. V trimming: 5 bases; J trimming: 5 bases; junction bases outside the gene matches: 11. This CDR3 contains 15 residues.

The genes are TRBV5-1 and TRBJ1-2; 7 nucleotides line up with TRBD1. The CDR3 loop spans 14 amino acids. The V and J ends lost 3 bases and 3 bases, in that order; junction bases with no gene match: 5. Germline CDR1 reads SGHRS; CDR2 reads YFSETQ. The CDR3 loop reads CASSSNRGHYGYTF. The CDR3 region has the DNA TGCGCCAGCAGCTCCAACAGGGGTCACTATGGCTACACCTTC. The variable domain in full, completed from reference TRBV5-1 and TRBJ1-2, reads KAGVTQTPRYLIKTRGQQVTLSCSPISGHRSVSWYQQTPGQGLQFLFEYFSETQRNKGNFPGRFSGRQFSNSRSEMNVSTLELGDSALYLCASSSNRGHYGYTFGSGTRLTVV.

The gene calls are TRBV30 and TRBJ1-2, with 7 bases aligning to TRBD1. CDR1 GTSNPN and CDR2 SVGIG come from the germline V gene (reference sequence). Trimming removed 3 bases from V and 8 bases from J; junction bases left unmatched: 6. This CDR3 is 12 amino acids long. For the CDR3, the DNA is TGTGCCTGGAGAACAGGGGTATCCGGCTACACCTTC. Translation gives CAWRTGVSGYTF.

V is TRBV7-9 and J is TRBJ2-1; 8 nucleotides match TRBD2. The J segment lost 4 bases and the V segment lost 2 bases, leaving 7 bases of the junction unmatched. The V gene's germline CDR1 is SEHNR and CDR2 FQNEAQ (reference sequence). This CDR3 is 16 amino acids long. The CDR3 loop reads CASSLRRGGTYNEQFF. The CDR3 coding sequence is TGTGCCAGCAGCTTACGACGCGGGGGGACTTACAATGAGCAGTTCTTC.

This chain links TRBV7-9 with TRBJ2-4, with TRBD2 identical over 12 bases. The V gene's germline CDR1 is SEHNR and CDR2 FQNEAQ (reference sequence). V trimming: 5 bases; J trimming: 2 bases; junction bases outside the gene matches: 10. This CDR3 comprises 18 residues. The CDR3 DNA follows: TGTGCCAGCAGCCTTTATGCTAGCGGGAGGGTGACCAAAAACATTCAGTACTTC. It translates to CASSLYASGRVTKNIQYF.

CDR3 region: CASSPGGRRTEAFF. CDR3 nucleotides: TGTGCCAGCAGCCCAGGGGGCCGGAGGACTGAAGCTTTCTTT. This chain uses TRBV28 with TRBJ1-1; 8 nucleotides align to TRBD1. The CDR3 runs to 14 residues. CDR1 and CDR2 (germline): MDHEN, SYDVKM. V shed 6 bases, J shed 5 bases, and the junction held 8 bases outside the gene matches.

The chain links TRBV7-2 to TRBJ2-3; D gene uncertain. CDR1 is SGHTA and CDR2 is FQGNSA in the germline V gene. The CDR3 extends over 12 amino acids. The ends were cut back, 4 bases at V and 8 bases at J, with 10 bases in the middle. CDR3 amino acids: CASSSRVGTQYF. The CDR3 region has the DNA TGTGCCAGCAGCTCTAGAGTCGGTACGCAGTATTTT.

This clone has only one observation. The genes are TRBV30 and TRBJ1-4; D gene unclear. The germline V gene has CDR1 GTSNPN and CDR2 SVGIG (reference sequence). The CDR3 spans 14 residues. V lost 5 bases and J lost 4, with 14 bases in between. This CDR3 reads CAWGVVTFNEKLFF. The CDR3 DNA reads as TGTGCCTGGGGAGTTGTGACATTTAATGAAAAACTGTTTTTT.

The chain has TRBV19 and TRBJ2-1; 7 bases align to TRBD2. CDR3 length: 15 residues. The trim removed 3 bases at V and 6 bases at J, leaving 8 bases unmatched. CDR1 LNHDA and CDR2 SQIVND come from the germline V gene (reference sequence). The CDR3 bases are TGTGCCAGTAGTATCGGCGGGAGCCGAGGCAATGAGCAGTTCTTC. This sequence encodes CASSIGGSRGNEQFF.

This clone was seen more than once but under ten times. CDR3: CASSYRGGPSNQPQHF. In DNA form, the CDR3 reads TGTGCCAGCAGTTACCGCGGGGGACCTAGCAATCAGCCCCAGCATTTT. This sequence joins TRBV6-5 and TRBJ1-5; TRBD1 is a possible D gene (5 bases). The CDR3 totals 16 residues. V lost 2 bases, J lost 0 bases, and 11 bases lay in between. The germline gives CDR1 MNHEY, CDR2 SVGAGI.